These T cell receptor beta chains were read from a single sample in a study of T cell repertoires in cytomegalovirus infection. A single record per CDR3 protein comes from TCRdb applying MiXCR to the reads. Of about 240,000 distinct CDR3 sequences in the sample, approximately 7% were seen once. Sequencing used PBMCs. The receptors originated from a human donor in good health (CMV status not recorded). Some clones in this sample may be carry-over from other donors' samples. Each CDR3 is given with its conserved first and last residue. The D gene is left open where the match is weak. Some rows have no size entry. The others give once, few or many, or a class for an expanded clone.

V gene	clone size	D gene	J gene	CDR3 DNA	CDR3 protein
TRBV28	many	-	TRBJ1-2	TGTGCCAGCAGTTTTCCTAGGGACGGGGGCGACTATGGCTACACCTTC	CASSFPRDGGDYGYTF
TRBV6-5	-	-	TRBJ2-7	TGTGCCAGCAGGAGGGGGTACGAGCAGTACTTC	CASRRGYEQYF
TRBV2	many	-	TRBJ1-1	TGTGCCAGCAGTGAAGGACAGGCGCTTGAAGCTTTCTTT	CASSEGQALEAFF
TRBV6-2/TRBV6-3	many	-	TRBJ2-2	TGTGCCAGCAGTTACTTTCTAACCGGGGAGCTGTTTTTT	CASSYFLTGELFF
TRBV2	-	-	TRBJ1-6	TGTGCCAGCAGTGAAAGGGATTTAGTTAATTCACCCCTCCACTTT	CASSERDLVNSPLHF
TRBV6-2/TRBV6-3	many	-	TRBJ2-7	TGTGCCAGCAGTTACGAACGGGGACCTAGCTACGAGCAGTACTTC	CASSYERGPSYEQYF
TRBV14	many	-	TRBJ1-2	TGTGCCAGCAGCCAAGATCAGTCCGGGAATGGCTACACCTTC	CASSQDQSGNGYTF
TRBV7-9	many	TRBD2	TRBJ2-4	TGTGCCAGCAGCCCCAGCGGGGAAAACATTCAGTACTTC	CASSPSGENIQYF
TRBV24-1	few	-	TRBJ2-7	TGTGCCACCAGTGACAATTCCTACGAGCAGTACTTC	CATSDNSYEQYF
TRBV6-1	many	-	TRBJ2-5	TGTGCCAGCAGTGAAGGTTCAGAGACCCAGTACTTC	CASSEGSETQYF
TRBV7-9	many	-	TRBJ2-3	TGTGCCAGCAGCCTCGTCGAATCGCGATGGGGCGCAACAGATACGCAGTATTTT	CASSLVESRWGATDTQYF
TRBV19	many	-	TRBJ2-3	TGTGCCAGTAGTATTGGGGTCACAGATACGCAGTATTTT	CASSIGVTDTQYF
TRBV23-1	-	-	TRBJ2-7	TGCGCCAGCAGTCAATCGGCCTACGAGCAGTACTTC	CASSQSAYEQYF
TRBV7-2	many	-	TRBJ2-7	TGTGCCAGCAGCTTAACCGGGAGATTCTCCTACGAGCAGTACTTC	CASSLTGRFSYEQYF
TRBV28	-	TRBD1	TRBJ1-5	TGTGCCACCGGGGACAGGCCGCCGACCCAGCATTTT	CATGDRPPTQHF
TRBV7-2	many	-	TRBJ2-3	TGTGCCAGCAGCTTTATCGAAGATACGCAGTATTTT	CASSFIEDTQYF
TRBV2	many	-	TRBJ1-1	TGTGCCAGCGGAAAGGAAATGAACACTGAAGCTTTCTTT	CASGKEMNTEAFF
TRBV7-2	many	-	TRBJ1-1	TGTGCCAGCAGCCCCGCCGGTATGGGAAGAGGTACTGAAGCTTTCTTT	CASSPAGMGRGTEAFF
TRBV7-9	many	-	TRBJ2-5	TGTGCCAGCAGCCTTACCAGGGGCAACGAAGAGACCCAGTACTTC	CASSLTRGNEETQYF
TRBV5-1	few	-	TRBJ2-2	TGCGCCAGCAGCTTGGCGTCGGGAACGAACACCGGGGAGCTGTTTTTT	CASSLASGTNTGELFF
TRBV18	-	TRBD1	TRBJ1-1	TGTGCCAGCTCCCCTTCGGACAGGGGGGTTAATGAAGCTTTCTTT	CASSPSDRGVNEAFF
TRBV4-3	many	-	TRBJ1-2	TGCGCCAGCAGCCAAGCGGTGGGGTTTGCTAACTATGGCTACACCTTC	CASSQAVGFANYGYTF
TRBV19	few	-	TRBJ2-2	TGTGCCAGTAGTACCCCAAGGCCCAACACCGGGGAGCTGTTTTTT	CASSTPRPNTGELFF
TRBV29-1	many	-	TRBJ2-7	TGCAGCGTTGTTGGCAGCTCCTACGAGCAGTACTTC	CSVVGSSYEQYF
TRBV29-1	-	-	TRBJ1-1	TGCAGCGTTGTTGTCACTGAAGCTTTCTTT	CSVVVTEAFF
TRBV29-1	many	-	TRBJ1-3	TGCAGCGTTGAAGACTCATTGCCTTTCGGGTCTGGAAACACCATATATTTT	CSVEDSLPFGSGNTIYF
TRBV28	many	TRBD1	TRBJ2-7	TGTGCCAGCGGCGGACAGGGGATCTACGAGCAGTACTTC	CASGGQGIYEQYF
TRBV20-1	few	-	TRBJ2-7	TGCAGTGCGAGGGACTCAAGAAGCTCCTACGAGCAGTACTTC	CSARDSRSSYEQYF